This section outlines one T cell receptor beta chain sequence together with its context. Its cognate antigen is unknown. The junction differs from germline at one of its ends, possibly a read error. The data are from a study of blood T cells in healthy people across ages. The CDR3 length is 16 residues. Looked up from germline, CDR1 is LNHNV and CDR2 is YYDKDF (reference sequence). Next came a second PCR, run for about 6 to 11 cycles, which used a sample-barcoded 5' primer along with a J-beta primer mix. TCRdb reprocessed the 5' RACE reads with MiXCR, giving one entry per CDR3 protein. Seen here are fewer than 900,000 distinct CDR3 sequences, about 42% observed once, and the top ten hold less than 25%. Whole-study findings and limits: PBMCs went unsorted, and a conclusive naive versus antigen-experienced comparison was therefore prevented. There was a strong correlation between TCR beta diversity and naive T cell percentage. The CMV status of each donor remained undetermined, and this could have confounded shifts in expanded clonotypes.

The TCR comes from a woman aged 55-69 years in good health. The genes are TRBV15 and TRBJ2-5, with TRBD1 as a possible D gene (5 bases). Sequences were obtained from blood. The CDR3 region is CATSRDRGREQETQYF. In nucleotides, the CDR3 is TGCGCCACCAGCAGAGATAGGGGCAGGGAACAAGAGACCCAGTACTTC.